This TCR beta chain was sequenced for a study of blood T cells in healthy people across ages. A second PCR of about 7 to 12 cycles used a sample-barcoded 5' primer and a J-beta primer mix. TCRdb processed the 5' RACE reads anew with MiXCR; each CDR3 protein has one entry. In the table there are roughly 800,000 distinct CDR3 sequences, 58% of which are singletons. The CDR3 runs 13 residues. V was trimmed by 3 bases and J by 2 bases, leaving 7 bases between them. Germline lookup yields CDR1 LNHNV and CDR2 YYDKDF (reference sequence). This clonotype has more than one count but fewer than ten. This sequence originates from a man younger than 45 in good health. The sequencing sample was made of blood. This chain uses TRBV15 with TRBJ2-5, with D possibly being TRBD1 (6 bases). Written as DNA, the CDR3 is TGTGCCACCAGCAGGGACAGTCAAGAGACCCAGTACTTC. Translation: CATSRDSQETQYF.